This TCR beta chain was captured in a study of T cells expressing NK-cell markers. Germline CDR1 reads SGHTA; CDR2 reads FQGTGA. The CDR3 runs to 15 residues. TCRdb reanalyzed the 5' RACE reads and collapses them to one entry per CDR3 protein, without DNA. The sample's table shows 140,000 or so distinct CDR3 sequences. The material sequenced was blood T cells: a sorted CD56 or NKG2C T cell subset, CD4+ or CD8+ T cells, or bulk PBMC T cells (not recorded which). This TCR was sampled from a man between 18 and 35 years old in good health. This chain links TRBV7-3 with TRBJ2-3; TCRdb's assignment of TRBD2 cannot be checked, as there is no DNA. The chain's CDR3 is CASAPSGSGGDTQYF.